Below, 32 T cell receptor beta chains from the same sample are listed, as sequenced in a study of cytomegalovirus exposure and HLA in healthy donors. The PCR had 60 Vbeta and 13 Jbeta primers. The protocol was immunoSEQ multiplex PCR, while the TCRdb copy is restricted to in-frame clones and leaves out a portion. The data contain about 190,000 clones, 70% to 75% of them singletons. Input material: PBMCs. These receptor sequences come from a young man in good health and CMV-seropositive.

This clone was seen only a few times. V is TRBV28 and J is TRBJ1-5; TRBD1 matches at 9 bases. The length of the CDR3 is 16 residues. J gave up 6 bases and V 4 bases, and 10 bases lay outside the gene matches. CDR1 and CDR2 (germline): MDHEN, SYDVKM. The CDR3 sequence is CASSSYADRGTQPQHF. CDR3 nucleotides: TGTGCCAGCAGTTCATACGCTGACAGGGGGACTCAGCCCCAGCATTTT.

The chain has TRBV7-3 and TRBJ2-1, with 7 bases aligning to TRBD2. Germline V lookup: CDR1 SGHTA, CDR2 FQGTGA. The CDR3 consists of 16 residues. V shed 0 bases, J shed 10 bases, and the junction held 12 bases outside the gene matches. The CDR3 DNA reads TGTGCCAGCAGCTTAACTGGGGCGGGAGAAGGAGGGGAGCAGTTCTTC. Amino acid sequence: CASSLTGAGEGGEQFF.

This clone has just a few counts. The V and J genes are TRBV10-3 and TRBJ2-7, with 10 bases that match TRBD2. Unmatched junction bases numbered 19, after V lost 8 bases and J lost 0 bases. CDR1 and CDR2 (germline): ENHRY, SYGVKD. The CDR3 covers 19 residues. The CDR3 sequence: CAIGGPGQKGLASSYEQYF. As DNA, the CDR3 is TGTGCCATCGGGGGGCCGGGACAGAAGGGACTAGCGAGCTCCTACGAGCAGTACTTC.

V usage is TRBV5-4 and J usage is TRBJ2-1, with 7 bases identical to TRBD1. Germline CDR1 and CDR2: SGHNT and YYREEE (reference sequence). There are 15 residues in the CDR3. Germline trimming cut 5 bases from V and 2 bases from J; bases unmatched to any gene: 7. CDR3 amino acids: CASREGALPYNEQFF. Here the CDR3 DNA reads TGTGCCAGCAGAGAGGGGGCCCTTCCCTACAATGAGCAGTTCTTC.

The V call is TRBV7-2, the J call TRBJ1-1; maybe TRBD1 (5 bases). Germline CDR1 SGHTA, CDR2 FQGNSA. V lost 5 bases and J 0 bases, leaving 10 bases between the germline ends. The CDR3 loop spans 14 amino acids. The CDR3 loop is CASSPRALNTEAFF. CDR3 DNA sequence: TGTGCCAGCAGCCCCAGGGCCTTGAACACTGAAGCTTTCTTT.

V is TRBV6-5 and J is TRBJ1-2; D call uncertain. V gave up 0 bases and J gave up 3 bases, with 5 bases separating them. There are 13 residues in the CDR3. Looked up from germline, CDR1 is MNHEY and CDR2 is SVGAGI. CDR3 sequence: CASSYSRDYGYTF. The CDR3 coding sequence is TGTGCCAGCAGTTACTCGAGGGACTATGGCTACACCTTC.

This chain links TRBV5-4 with TRBJ1-1; 9 nucleotides match TRBD1. The V gene end was trimmed by 3 bases and the J gene end by 0 bases; junction bases not matched to a gene: 3. CDR1 is SGHNT, CDR2 YYREEE, per germline (reference sequence). This CDR3 spans 15 amino acids. The DNA of the CDR3 is TGTGCCAGCAGCTCGGACAGGGGCATGAACACTGAAGCTTTCTTT. Amino acids: CASSSDRGMNTEAFF.

The rearrangement links TRBV5-4 to TRBJ1-2; 10 bases are a match to TRBD1. The V and J ends lost 4 bases and 8 bases, in that order; junction bases with no gene match: 8. CDR1 is SGHNT and CDR2 is YYREEE in the germline V gene (reference sequence). The CDR3 totals 14 residues. The DNA of the CDR3 is TGTGCCAGCAGCACGTTGACAGGGGGCGGCGGCTACACCTTC. It translates to CASSTLTGGGGYTF.

This clone came up a few times. The same CDR3 arises from other DNA sequences in this sample as well. This chain links TRBV18 with TRBJ2-1; 8 bases agree with TRBD2. CDR3 length equals 14 residues. V lost 6 bases, J lost 2 bases, and 3 bases stayed unmatched. Germline CDR1 KGHSH, CDR2 LQKENI. As DNA, the CDR3 is TGTGCCAGCTCCCCGGGACTAGCCTACAATGAGCAGTTCTTC. Protein: CASSPGLAYNEQFF.

The rearrangement uses TRBV30 and TRBJ1-1, with D unresolved. V shed 3 bases and J shed 4 bases, with 15 bases lying between them. The CDR3 has 14 residues. Germline assignment: CDR1 GTSNPN and CDR2 SVGIG (reference sequence). The CDR3 sequence: CAWSRGGWGTEAFF. CDR3 sequence (DNA): TGTGCCTGGAGCCGGGGAGGGTGGGGCACTGAAGCTTTCTTT. Supplemented by reference TRBV30 and TRBJ1-1, the full variable domain reads SQTIHQWPATLVQPVGSPLSLECTVEGTSNPNLYWYRQAAGRGLQLLFYSVGIGQISSEVPQNLSASRPQDRQFILSSKKLLLSDSGFYLCAWSRGGWGTEAFFGQGTRLTVV.

This rearrangement joins TRBV28 to TRBJ2-7; D might be TRBD1 (5 bases). V lost 7 bases and J 1 base, leaving 8 bases between the germline ends. The CDR3 is made up of 12 amino acids. Germline V gene lookup returns CDR1 MDHEN and CDR2 SYDVKM. CDR3 region: CASTRQSYEQYF. The CDR3 nucleotides are TGTGCCAGCACCCGACAGTCCTACGAGCAGTACTTC.

The genes are TRBV10-3 and TRBJ2-5; D unresolved. The CDR3 length is 13 residues. Germline V gene sequence: CDR1 ENHRY, CDR2 SYGVKD. V lost 10 bases, J lost 0 bases, and 12 bases lay in between. The CDR3 sequence is CASSKEYQETQYF. In nucleotides, the CDR3 is TGTGCCAGTTCTAAGGAGTACCAAGAGACCCAGTACTTC.

This chain links TRBV2 with TRBJ1-5, with a tentative D call TRBD1 (5 bases). Germline lookup yields CDR1 SNHLY and CDR2 FYNNEI. Trimming took off 6 bases at V and 2 bases at J, with 11 bases between the two ends. The length of the CDR3 is 14 residues. The CDR3 DNA follows: TGTGCCAGCAGGCAGGGTATTGGCAATCAGCCCCAGCATTTT. It encodes CASRQGIGNQPQHF. Combining the CDR3 with reference TRBV2 and TRBJ1-5 gives the whole variable domain EPEVTQTPSHQVTQMGQEVILRCVPISNHLYFYWYRQILGQKVEFLVSFYNNEISEKSEIFDDQFSVERPDGSNFTLKIRSTKLEDSAMYFCASRQGIGNQPQHFGDGTRLSIL.

The J gene is TRBJ2-7, the V gene TRBV7-3; 11 bases fit TRBD2. This CDR3 has 16 amino acids. Germline CDR1 SGHTA, CDR2 FQGTGA. The J segment lost 4 bases and the V segment lost 5 bases, leaving 10 bases of the junction unmatched. This CDR3 reads CASSPTASGGPYEQYF. The CDR3 DNA reads as TGTGCCAGCAGCCCCACCGCTAGCGGGGGGCCTTACGAGCAGTACTTC. The whole variable domain, filled in from reference TRBV7-3 and TRBJ2-7, reads GAGVSQTPSNKVTEKGKYVELRCDPISGHTALYWYRQSLGQGPEFLIYFQGTGAADDSGLPNDRFFAVRPEGSVSTLKIQRTERGDSAVYLCASSPTASGGPYEQYFGPGTRLTVT.

This clone was counted between two and nine times. The chain combines TRBV29-1 with TRBJ2-1; D perhaps matches TRBD1 (6 bases). CDR1 is SQVTM, CDR2 ANQGSEA, per germline. CDR3 length: 15 amino acids. Trimming took off 7 bases at V and 2 bases at J, with 18 bases between the two ends. This chain's CDR3 is CSGELGASTYNEQFF. DNA of the CDR3: TGCAGCGGAGAATTGGGGGCAAGCACCTACAATGAGCAGTTCTTC.

V and J are TRBV7-2 and TRBJ1-2; perhaps TRBD1 as D (6 bases). The CDR3 spans 15 residues. The germline CDR1 and CDR2 sequences are SGHTA and FQGNSA. The V end was cut by 1 base, the J end by 6 bases, with 15 bases between. As DNA, the CDR3 is TGTGCCAGCAGCTTAGAGTCTACAGGGTCTCATGGCTACACCTTC. Its translation is CASSLESTGSHGYTF.

The chain couples TRBV9 to TRBJ2-2; 12 nucleotides agree with TRBD1. CDR1 is SGDLS and CDR2 is YYNGEE in the germline V gene. After removal of 5 bases from V and 6 bases from J, the junction contained 8 bases not matched to a gene. The CDR3 has 16 residues. In DNA, the CDR3 is TGTGCCAGCAGGAATATCGGGACAGGGGGCTCCGGGGAGCTGTTTTTT. Its translation is CASRNIGTGGSGELFF.

This clone was seen a single time. The chain joins TRBV9 to TRBJ2-3; the match to TRBD2 covers 7 bases. Looked up from germline, CDR1 is SGDLS and CDR2 is YYNGEE. The V segment lost 5 bases and the J segment 2 bases; nucleotides outside the gene matches: 17. This CDR3 is built from 18 residues. The CDR3 is CASSQGQSGGSYTDTQYF. In DNA, the CDR3 is TGTGCCAGCAGTCAAGGGCAGAGTGGCGGGAGTTACACAGATACGCAGTATTTT.

V and J are TRBV5-6 and TRBJ2-5; 12 nucleotides match TRBD2. Losses at the gene ends were 4 bases for V and 9 bases for J; bases not matched to a gene: 4. Germline CDR1 is SGHDT and CDR2 is YYEEEE. CDR3 length equals 13 residues. CDR3 bases: TGTGCCAGCAGCCTGACTAGCGGGAGCCCCCAGTACTTC. It is translated as CASSLTSGSPQYF.

V usage is TRBV10-3 and J usage is TRBJ2-2; TRBD1 aligns across 11 bases. This CDR3 contains 15 residues. CDR1 ENHRY and CDR2 SYGVKD come from the germline V gene. V lost 7 bases, J lost 8 bases, and 9 bases stayed unmatched. The CDR3 loop is CAINGQGATEGELFF. The CDR3 nucleotides read TGTGCCATCAACGGACAGGGGGCAACCGAGGGGGAGCTGTTTTTT.

The CDR3 DNA sequence: TGTGCCAGCAGTTTAGAGGGAGGGACTAGCGGCGTGAATGAGCAGTTCTTC. This sequence encodes CASSLEGGTSGVNEQFF. This chain connects TRBV27 to TRBJ2-1; 11 bases line up with TRBD2. V trimming: 2 bases; J trimming: 7 bases; junction bases outside the gene matches: 10. The CDR3 covers 17 residues. The germline V gene encodes CDR1 MNHEY and CDR2 SMNVEV (reference sequence).

The rearrangement uses TRBV6-6 and TRBJ1-1; D unclear. This CDR3 is built from 13 residues. Trimming left V 8 bases short and J 4 bases short, with 14 bases between. Germline CDR1 is MNHNY and CDR2 is SVGAGI (reference sequence). CDR3 region: CASSLAKSTEAFF. Written as DNA, the CDR3 is TGTGCCAGCTCCCTCGCAAAGAGCACTGAAGCTTTCTTT.

This chain joins TRBV27 and TRBJ2-1; TRBD2 aligns across 9 bases. The junction had 5 bases not matched to a gene; V was cut back by 3 bases and J by 5 bases. The CDR3 consists of 15 residues. The germline gives CDR1 MNHEY, CDR2 SMNVEV (reference sequence). CDR3 sequence: CASSLRGGLNNEQFF. The DNA of the CDR3 is TGTGCCAGCAGTTTGCGGGGGGGCCTAAACAATGAGCAGTTCTTC.

This chain uses TRBV30 with TRBJ2-5; TRBD2 matches at 11 bases. The CDR3 has 14 residues. The germline gives CDR1 GTSNPN, CDR2 SVGIG (reference sequence). J was trimmed by 4 bases and V by 4 bases; bases with no gene match: 5. CDR3 coding DNA: TGTGCCTGGACTACCGGACTAGCGGGAGAGACCCAGTACTTC. This sequence encodes CAWTTGLAGETQYF.

In nucleotides, the CDR3 is TGCGCCAGCAGCCAAGATCGGCGGCAAGATGGCTACACCTTC. Protein product: CASSQDRRQDGYTF. The J gene is TRBJ1-2, the V gene TRBV4-3; D is unresolved. CDR1 is LGHNA and CDR2 is YSLEER in the germline V gene. V lost 0 bases, J lost 6 bases, and 11 bases lay in between. The CDR3 spans 14 residues.

The table lists this clone with a count of one. The genes are TRBV4-1 and TRBJ2-3; D not certain. Trimming removed 0 bases from V and 0 bases from J, with 4 bases in between. The germline V gene has CDR1 MGHRA and CDR2 YSYEKL. There are 14 residues in the CDR3. For the CDR3, the DNA is TGCGCCAGCAGCCAAGACCATAGCACAGATACGCAGTATTTT. Translated: CASSQDHSTDTQYF.

This clone showed up just once. This chain joins TRBV9 and TRBJ2-2, with 9 bases that match TRBD1. CDR1 SGDLS and CDR2 YYNGEE come from the germline V gene. The CDR3 consists of 19 residues. V gave up 5 bases and J gave up 0 bases; unmatched junction bases: 14. CDR3 DNA sequence: TGTGCCAGCAGTACAGGGGGCGCGGGGAGGAAACCGAACACCGGGGAGCTGTTTTTT. This sequence encodes CASSTGGAGRKPNTGELFF.

In this sample, this clone turned up a few times. This chain uses TRBV7-6 with TRBJ2-1; 8 bases map to TRBD2. The V and J ends lost 5 bases and 9 bases, in that order; junction bases with no gene match: 3. Germline V gene data show CDR1 as SGHVS and CDR2 as FNYEAQ. This CDR3 spans 12 amino acids. The CDR3 reads CASSDTSGEQFF. In DNA form, the CDR3 reads TGTGCCAGCAGCGATACTAGCGGTGAGCAGTTCTTC. Based on the CDR3 plus reference TRBV7-6 and TRBJ2-1, the full variable domain is GAGVSQSPRYKVTKRGQDVALRCDPISGHVSLYWYRQALGQGPEFLTYFNYEAQQDKSGLPNDRFSAERPEGSISTLTIQRTEQRDSAMYRCASSDTSGEQFFGPGTRLTVL.

This clone came up once. The genes are TRBV5-4 and TRBJ2-1, with TRBD2 matching over 10 bases. The CDR3 totals 16 residues. Germline trimming cut 2 bases from V and 4 bases from J; bases unmatched to any gene: 6. Germline V gives CDR1 SGHNT, CDR2 YYREEE (reference sequence). CDR3 DNA: TGTGCCAGCAGCTTTAGGAGCGGGGGGGCTTACAATGAGCAGTTCTTC. Amino acids: CASSFRSGGAYNEQFF.

This clone was seen more than once but under ten times. The chain recombines TRBV5-5 with TRBJ2-3; D may be TRBD2 (5 bases). The CDR3 is made up of 14 amino acids. V was clipped by 4 bases and J by 2 bases, with 11 bases between them. Germline CDR1 is SGHKS and CDR2 is YYEKEE (reference sequence). In DNA, the CDR3 is TGTGCCAGCAGCCTTAGCGCGTACACAGATACGCAGTATTTT. It translates to CASSLSAYTDTQYF. The complete variable domain, with remaining parts taken from reference TRBV5-5 and TRBJ2-3, reads DAGVTQSPTHLIKTRGQQVTLRCSPISGHKSVSWYQQVLGQGPQFIFQYYEKEERGRGNFPDRFSARQFPNYSSELNVNALLLGDSALYLCASSLSAYTDTQYFGPGTRLTVL.

V is TRBV27 and J is TRBJ1-1, with D uncertain. The CDR3 has 14 amino acids. Trimming pared 0 bases from V and 0 bases from J, leaving 5 bases between. Germline lookup yields CDR1 MNHEY and CDR2 SMNVEV (reference sequence). This CDR3 is CASSLSAVNTEAFF. CDR3 DNA sequence: TGTGCCAGCAGTTTATCGGCGGTGAACACTGAAGCTTTCTTT.

This chain connects TRBV28 to TRBJ2-7, with 10 bases fitting TRBD2. Germline loops: CDR1 MDHEN, CDR2 SYDVKM. The CDR3 spans 13 residues. Germline trimming cut 6 bases from V and 3 bases from J; bases unmatched to any gene: 2. In DNA form, the CDR3 reads TGTGCCAGCAGACTAGCGGGGAGCTACGAGCAGTACTTC. Translation gives CASRLAGSYEQYF.